These T cell receptor beta chains were read from a single sample in a study of T-cell memory formation after mild COVID-19. A single record per CDR3 protein comes from TCRdb applying MiXCR to the 5' RACE reads. Here the sample spans about 390,000 distinct CDR3 sequences, approximately 16% being singletons. Sequenced: PBMCs or a T cell subset sorted from them (not recorded which). The receptors were gathered from a young man who had mild COVID-19 (a few samples of this study predate the infection). Cell type and time point are not known. Both conserved end residues are part of each CDR3. The order of the fields is D gene, J gene, V gene, clone size, CDR3 protein, CDR3 DNA. The D gene is left open where the match is weak. For some rows the clone size is stated as once, few or many, or as a class when expanded; others skip it.

d_call: TRBD1; j_call: TRBJ1-2; v_call: TRBV27; clone_size: many; cdr3_aa: CASSLTGMDYGYTF; cdr3_nt: TGTGCCAGCAGTTTGACAGGGATGGACTATGGCTACACCTTC
d_call: .; j_call: TRBJ1-3; v_call: TRBV18; clone_size: .; cdr3_aa: CASSPPSSAGPGNTIYF; cdr3_nt: TGTGCCAGCTCACCACCGTCATCCGCGGGCCCTGGAAACACCATATATTTT
d_call: .; j_call: TRBJ2-5; v_call: TRBV3-1; clone_size: few; cdr3_aa: CASMRDQETQYF; cdr3_nt: TGTGCCAGCATGCGGGACCAAGAGACCCAGTACTTC
d_call: .; j_call: TRBJ1-1; v_call: TRBV15; clone_size: many; cdr3_aa: CATSSQGDTEAFF; cdr3_nt: TGTGCCACCAGCTCACAGGGTGACACTGAAGCTTTCTTT
d_call: .; j_call: TRBJ2-3; v_call: TRBV24-1; clone_size: many; cdr3_aa: CATGGLTDTQYF; cdr3_nt: TGTGCCACCGGGGGGCTCACAGATACGCAGTATTTT
d_call: .; j_call: TRBJ2-5; v_call: TRBV7-2; clone_size: .; cdr3_aa: CASSLVVAPRETQYF; cdr3_nt: TGTGCCAGCAGCTTAGTGGTAGCCCCTCGGGAGACCCAGTACTTC
d_call: .; j_call: TRBJ2-3; v_call: TRBV20-1; clone_size: .; cdr3_aa: CSARVDRNTDTQYF; cdr3_nt: TGCAGTGCTAGAGTTGACCGGAACACAGATACGCAGTATTTT
d_call: .; j_call: TRBJ2-3; v_call: TRBV5-1; clone_size: many; cdr3_aa: CASSAGTASTDTQYF; cdr3_nt: TGCGCCAGCAGCGCCGGGACCGCTAGCACAGATACGCAGTATTTT
d_call: .; j_call: TRBJ1-3; v_call: TRBV28; clone_size: few; cdr3_aa: CAIRSGSSGNTIYF; cdr3_nt: TGTGCCATCCGCAGCGGCAGCTCTGGAAACACCATATATTTT
d_call: .; j_call: TRBJ2-5; v_call: TRBV27; clone_size: .; cdr3_aa: CASMEVGTQETQYF; cdr3_nt: TGTGCCAGTATGGAGGTGGGTACACAAGAGACCCAGTACTTC
d_call: .; j_call: TRBJ2-2; v_call: TRBV7-8; clone_size: .; cdr3_aa: CASSFEVPGELFF; cdr3_nt: TGTGCCAGCAGTTTCGAGGTGCCCGGGGAGCTGTTTTTT
d_call: TRBD1; j_call: TRBJ1-2; v_call: TRBV6-4; clone_size: .; cdr3_aa: CASSDSMGGQGNYGYTF; cdr3_nt: TGTGCCAGCAGTGACTCGATGGGGGGACAGGGAAACTATGGCTACACCTTC
d_call: .; j_call: TRBJ1-2; v_call: TRBV12-3/TRBV12-4; clone_size: .; cdr3_aa: CASSPPNYGYTF; cdr3_nt: TGTGCCAGCAGTCCTCCTAACTATGGCTACACCTTC
d_call: .; j_call: TRBJ1-5; v_call: TRBV4-1; clone_size: .; cdr3_aa: CASSQQGGQPQHF; cdr3_nt: TGCGCCAGCAGCCAACAGGGCGGTCAGCCCCAGCATTTT
d_call: TRBD2; j_call: TRBJ2-5; v_call: TRBV10-3; clone_size: many; cdr3_aa: CAIRSSGDQETQYF; cdr3_nt: TGTGCCATCAGGTCTAGCGGGGACCAAGAGACCCAGTACTTC
d_call: .; j_call: TRBJ2-2; v_call: TRBV3-1; clone_size: few; cdr3_aa: CASSQSSRRELFF; cdr3_nt: TGTGCCAGCAGCCAGTCTAGTCGCAGGGAGCTGTTTTTT
d_call: .; j_call: TRBJ1-4; v_call: TRBV5-1; clone_size: few; cdr3_aa: CASRSGSDNEKLFF; cdr3_nt: TGCGCCAGCAGATCGGGGTCTGATAATGAAAAACTGTTTTTT
d_call: TRBD2; j_call: TRBJ2-1; v_call: TRBV4-2; clone_size: .; cdr3_aa: CASSQYERGGYNEQFF; cdr3_nt: TGTGCCAGCAGCCAGTACGAGCGGGGGGGTTACAATGAGCAGTTCTTC
d_call: TRBD1; j_call: TRBJ1-2; v_call: TRBV5-1; clone_size: .; cdr3_aa: CASSKGQGPSYGYTF; cdr3_nt: TGCGCCAGCAGCAAAGGACAGGGGCCAAGCTATGGCTACACCTTC
d_call: .; j_call: TRBJ2-3; v_call: TRBV7-3; clone_size: many; cdr3_aa: CASSLLGGSTDTQYF; cdr3_nt: TGTGCCAGCAGCTTACTTGGGGGAAGCACAGATACGCAGTATTTT
d_call: TRBD2; j_call: TRBJ2-1; v_call: TRBV12-3/TRBV12-4; clone_size: few; cdr3_aa: CASSSTSGGLNEQFF; cdr3_nt: TGTGCCAGCAGTTCTACTAGCGGGGGGCTCAATGAGCAGTTCTTC
d_call: .; j_call: TRBJ1-2; v_call: TRBV29-1; clone_size: many; cdr3_aa: CSVDANYGYTF; cdr3_nt: TGCAGCGTTGATGCTAACTATGGCTACACCTTC
d_call: .; j_call: TRBJ1-2; v_call: TRBV5-1; clone_size: few; cdr3_aa: CASSLVPGLGYGYTF; cdr3_nt: TGCGCCAGCAGCTTGGTCCCGGGTCTCGGCTATGGCTACACCTTC
d_call: TRBD2; j_call: TRBJ2-3; v_call: TRBV27; clone_size: .; cdr3_aa: CASSPHWGGGPTDTQYF; cdr3_nt: TGTGCCAGCAGTCCGCACTGGGGCGGGGGGCCCACAGATACGCAGTATTTT
d_call: .; j_call: TRBJ2-5; v_call: TRBV9; clone_size: .; cdr3_aa: CASSTKDGLGWETQYF; cdr3_nt: TGTGCCAGCAGCACCAAGGACGGGCTCGGCTGGGAGACCCAGTACTTC
d_call: .; j_call: TRBJ1-5; v_call: TRBV20-1; clone_size: .; cdr3_aa: CSATGGPGWQPQHF; cdr3_nt: TGCAGTGCCACCGGGGGCCCAGGCTGGCAGCCCCAGCATTTT
d_call: .; j_call: TRBJ1-3; v_call: TRBV20-1; clone_size: .; cdr3_aa: CSAIGGWGNTIYF; cdr3_nt: TGCAGTGCTATAGGGGGTTGGGGAAACACCATATATTTT
d_call: .; j_call: TRBJ2-5; v_call: TRBV30; clone_size: .; cdr3_aa: CAWSRGSQLQETQYF; cdr3_nt: TGTGCCTGGAGTCGTGGCAGCCAACTCCAAGAGACCCAGTACTTC
d_call: .; j_call: TRBJ1-4; v_call: TRBV20-1; clone_size: .; cdr3_aa: CSARPGGNEKLFF; cdr3_nt: TGCAGTGCTCGACCCGGCGGGAATGAAAAACTGTTTTTT
d_call: .; j_call: TRBJ1-5; v_call: TRBV12-3/TRBV12-4; clone_size: .; cdr3_aa: CASSLGSIRTENQPQHF; cdr3_nt: TGTGCCAGCAGTTTAGGATCCATTAGGACCGAGAATCAGCCCCAGCATTTT
d_call: TRBD1; j_call: TRBJ1-5; v_call: TRBV6-2/TRBV6-3; clone_size: few; cdr3_aa: CASRKPQGDQPQHF; cdr3_nt: TGTGCCAGCAGGAAGCCACAGGGGGATCAGCCCCAGCATTTT
d_call: .; j_call: TRBJ1-2; v_call: TRBV12-3/TRBV12-4; clone_size: .; cdr3_aa: CASSAQDSPGYTF; cdr3_nt: TGTGCCAGCAGTGCCCAGGATTCCCCTGGCTACACCTTC
d_call: .; j_call: TRBJ1-5; v_call: TRBV7-3; clone_size: many; cdr3_aa: CASSLWGGQPQHF; cdr3_nt: TGTGCCAGCAGCTTATGGGGAGGTCAGCCCCAGCATTTT
d_call: .; j_call: TRBJ1-2; v_call: TRBV7-9; clone_size: .; cdr3_aa: CASSFETLMHGYTF; cdr3_nt: TGTGCCAGCAGCTTCGAAACTCTTATGCATGGCTACACCTTC
d_call: .; j_call: TRBJ2-5; v_call: TRBV27; clone_size: .; cdr3_aa: CASSTGSFFDETQYF; cdr3_nt: TGTGCCAGCAGCACAGGGTCCTTCTTCGACGAGACCCAGTACTTC
d_call: .; j_call: TRBJ1-2; v_call: TRBV20-1; clone_size: .; cdr3_aa: CSALDSRTF; cdr3_nt: TGCAGTGCTTTGGACAGCCGAACCTTC
d_call: TRBD1; j_call: TRBJ2-3; v_call: TRBV7-2; clone_size: many; cdr3_aa: CASSFRTGGSNTDTQYF; cdr3_nt: TGTGCCAGCAGCTTTAGGACAGGGGGATCTAACACAGATACGCAGTATTTT
d_call: .; j_call: TRBJ2-5; v_call: TRBV20-1; clone_size: few; cdr3_aa: CSARALDSNQETQYF; cdr3_nt: TGCAGTGCTAGAGCCTTGGACAGTAACCAAGAGACCCAGTACTTC
d_call: .; j_call: TRBJ1-2; v_call: TRBV7-9; clone_size: few; cdr3_aa: CASSSGGGGYGYTF; cdr3_nt: TGTGCCAGCAGCTCCGGGGGGGGCGGCTATGGCTACACCTTC
d_call: .; j_call: TRBJ1-5; v_call: TRBV18; clone_size: .; cdr3_aa: CASSRPPRGGSVGVGNQPQHF; cdr3_nt: TGTGCCAGCTCACGGCCGCCACGAGGGGGTTCAGTAGGGGTCGGCAATCAGCCCCAGCATTTT